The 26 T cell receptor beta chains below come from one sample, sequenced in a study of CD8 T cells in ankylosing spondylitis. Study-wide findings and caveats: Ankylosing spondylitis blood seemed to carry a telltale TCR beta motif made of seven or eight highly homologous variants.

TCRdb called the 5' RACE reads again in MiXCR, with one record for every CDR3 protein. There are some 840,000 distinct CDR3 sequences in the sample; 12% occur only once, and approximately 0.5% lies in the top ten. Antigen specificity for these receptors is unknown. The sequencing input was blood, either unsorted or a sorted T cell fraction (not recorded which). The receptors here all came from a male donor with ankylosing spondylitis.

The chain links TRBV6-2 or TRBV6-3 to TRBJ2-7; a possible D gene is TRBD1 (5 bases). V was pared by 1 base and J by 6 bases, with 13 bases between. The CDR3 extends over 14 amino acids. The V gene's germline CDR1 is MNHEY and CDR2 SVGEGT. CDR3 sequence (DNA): TGTGCCAGCAGTTACTACCTGACAGAGGCCGAGCAGTACTTC. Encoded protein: CASSYYLTEAEQYF.

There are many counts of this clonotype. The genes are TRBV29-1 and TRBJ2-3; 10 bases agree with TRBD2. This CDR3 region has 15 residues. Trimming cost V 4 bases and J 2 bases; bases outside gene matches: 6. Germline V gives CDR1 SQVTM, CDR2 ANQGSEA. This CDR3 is CSVGLAGGFTDTQYF. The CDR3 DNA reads TGCAGCGTTGGGTTAGCGGGGGGATTCACAGATACGCAGTATTTT.

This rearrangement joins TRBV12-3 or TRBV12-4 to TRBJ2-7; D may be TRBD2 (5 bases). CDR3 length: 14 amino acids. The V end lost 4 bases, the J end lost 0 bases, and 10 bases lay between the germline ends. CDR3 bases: TGTGCCAGCAGTTGGACTCATAGCTCCTACGAGCAGTACTTC. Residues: CASSWTHSSYEQYF.

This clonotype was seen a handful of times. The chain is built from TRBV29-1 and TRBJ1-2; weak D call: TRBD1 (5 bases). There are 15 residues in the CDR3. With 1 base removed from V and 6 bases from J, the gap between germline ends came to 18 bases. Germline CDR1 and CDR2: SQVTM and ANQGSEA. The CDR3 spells CSVEVPYKAGHGYTF. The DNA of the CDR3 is TGCAGCGTTGAAGTCCCCTACAAAGCAGGGCATGGCTACACCTTC.

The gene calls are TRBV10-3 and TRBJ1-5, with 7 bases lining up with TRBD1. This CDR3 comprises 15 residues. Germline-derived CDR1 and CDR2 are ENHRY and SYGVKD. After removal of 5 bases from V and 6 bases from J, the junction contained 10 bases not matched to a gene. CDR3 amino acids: CAISQGGGTSQPQHF. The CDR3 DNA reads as TGTGCCATCAGTCAGGGGGGGGGCACGAGTCAGCCCCAGCATTTT.

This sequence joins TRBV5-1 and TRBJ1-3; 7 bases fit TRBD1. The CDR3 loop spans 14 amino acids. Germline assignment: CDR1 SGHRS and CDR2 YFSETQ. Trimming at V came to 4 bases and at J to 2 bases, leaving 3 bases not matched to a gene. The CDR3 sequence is CASSRGQAGNTIYF. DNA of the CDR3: TGCGCCAGCAGCCGCGGACAGGCTGGAAACACCATATATTTT.

The CDR3 region has the DNA TGCAGTGCGTCGGTGGGGCTTTTTGGCTACACCTTC. This encodes CSASVGLFGYTF. The chain carries TRBV20-1 and TRBJ1-2, with D possibly matching TRBD1 (5 bases). Germline loops: CDR1 DFQATT, CDR2 SNEGSKA (reference sequence). The CDR3 sequence is 12 residues long. The V gene lost 6 bases and the J gene lost 7 bases, with 15 bases spanning the gap.

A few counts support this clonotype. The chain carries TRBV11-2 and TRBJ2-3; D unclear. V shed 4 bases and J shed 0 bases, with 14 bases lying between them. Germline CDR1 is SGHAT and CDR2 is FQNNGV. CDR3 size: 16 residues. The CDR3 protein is CASSSLTYTSTDTQYF. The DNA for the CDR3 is TGTGCCAGCAGCTCTCTGACATATACTAGCACAGATACGCAGTATTTT.

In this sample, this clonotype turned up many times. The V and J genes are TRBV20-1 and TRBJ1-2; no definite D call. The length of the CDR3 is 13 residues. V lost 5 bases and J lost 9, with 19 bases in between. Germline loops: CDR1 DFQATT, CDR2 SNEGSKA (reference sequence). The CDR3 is CSASRAIGRSYTF. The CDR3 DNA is TGCAGTGCTTCGCGGGCTATCGGGAGGAGCTACACCTTC.

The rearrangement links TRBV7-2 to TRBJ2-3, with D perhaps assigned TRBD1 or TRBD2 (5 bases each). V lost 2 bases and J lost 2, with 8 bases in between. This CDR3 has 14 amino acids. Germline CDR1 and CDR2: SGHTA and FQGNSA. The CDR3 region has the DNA TGTGCCAGCAGCTTATGGGACCACACAGATACGCAGTATTTT. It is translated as CASSLWDHTDTQYF.

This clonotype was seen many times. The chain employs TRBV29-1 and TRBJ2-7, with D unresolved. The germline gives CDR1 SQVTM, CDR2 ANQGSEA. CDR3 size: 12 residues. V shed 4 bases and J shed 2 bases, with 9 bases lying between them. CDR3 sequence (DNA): TGCAGCGTTGTCCACAGCACCTACGAGCAGTACTTC. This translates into CSVVHSTYEQYF.

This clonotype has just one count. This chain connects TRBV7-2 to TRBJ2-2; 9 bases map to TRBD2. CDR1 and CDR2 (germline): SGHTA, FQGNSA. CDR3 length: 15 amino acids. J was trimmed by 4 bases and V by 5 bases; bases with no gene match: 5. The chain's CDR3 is CASSKGLAGTGELFF. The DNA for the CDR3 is TGTGCCAGCAGCAAGGGACTAGCCGGCACCGGGGAGCTGTTTTTT. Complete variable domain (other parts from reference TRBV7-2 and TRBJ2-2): GAGVSQSPSNKVTEKGKDVELRCDPISGHTALYWYRQSLGQGLEFLIYFQGNSAPDKSGLPSDRFSAERTGGSVSTLTIQRTQQEDSAVYLCASSKGLAGTGELFFGEGSRLTVL.

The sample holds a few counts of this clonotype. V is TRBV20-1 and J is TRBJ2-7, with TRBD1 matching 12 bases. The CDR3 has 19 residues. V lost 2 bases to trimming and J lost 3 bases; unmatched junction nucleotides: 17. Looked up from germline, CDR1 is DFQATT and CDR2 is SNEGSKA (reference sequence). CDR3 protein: CSARHPGTGGVFRGYEQYF. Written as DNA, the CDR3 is TGCAGTGCTAGACATCCCGGGACAGGGGGCGTGTTTAGGGGCTACGAGCAGTACTTC.

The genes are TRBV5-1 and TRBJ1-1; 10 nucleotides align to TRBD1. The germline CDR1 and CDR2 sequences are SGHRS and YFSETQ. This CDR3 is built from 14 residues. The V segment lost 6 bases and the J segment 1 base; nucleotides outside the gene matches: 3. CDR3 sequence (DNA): TGCGCCAGCAAGGGGACAGGGGCGAACACTGAAGCTTTCTTT. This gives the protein CASKGTGANTEAFF.

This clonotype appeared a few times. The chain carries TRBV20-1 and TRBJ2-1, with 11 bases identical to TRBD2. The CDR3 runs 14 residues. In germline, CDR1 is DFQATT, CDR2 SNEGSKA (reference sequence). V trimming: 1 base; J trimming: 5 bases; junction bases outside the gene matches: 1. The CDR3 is CSARVLAGDNEQFF. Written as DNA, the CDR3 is TGCAGTGCTAGAGTACTAGCGGGGGACAATGAGCAGTTCTTC.

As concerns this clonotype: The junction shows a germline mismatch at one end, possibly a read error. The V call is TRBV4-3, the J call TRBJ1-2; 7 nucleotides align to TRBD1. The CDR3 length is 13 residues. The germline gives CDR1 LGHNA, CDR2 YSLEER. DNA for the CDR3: TGCGCCAGCAGCCAAGAAGAAGACAGGGCGGTTAACTTC. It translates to CASSQEEDRAVNF.

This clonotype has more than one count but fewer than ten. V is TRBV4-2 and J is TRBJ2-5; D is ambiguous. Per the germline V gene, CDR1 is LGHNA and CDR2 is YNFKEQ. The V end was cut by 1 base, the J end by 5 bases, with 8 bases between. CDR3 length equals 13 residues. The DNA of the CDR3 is TGTGCCAGCAGCCAAGGGAAGTCTGAGACCCAGTACTTC. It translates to CASSQGKSETQYF.

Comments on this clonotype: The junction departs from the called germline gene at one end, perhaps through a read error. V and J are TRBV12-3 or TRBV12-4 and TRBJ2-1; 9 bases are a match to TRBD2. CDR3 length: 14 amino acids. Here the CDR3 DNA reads TGTGCCACCAGTAGCGGGGGCTCCTCCAATGAGCAGTTCTTC. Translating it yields CATSSGGSSNEQFF.

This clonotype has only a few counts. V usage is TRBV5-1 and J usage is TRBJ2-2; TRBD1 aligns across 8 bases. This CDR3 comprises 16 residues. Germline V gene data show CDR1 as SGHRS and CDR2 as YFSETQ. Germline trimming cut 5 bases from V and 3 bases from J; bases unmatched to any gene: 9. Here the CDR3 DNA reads TGCGCCAGCAGAAGAACAGGGGGGAGTTACACCGGGGAGCTGTTTTTT. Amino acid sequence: CASRRTGGSYTGELFF.

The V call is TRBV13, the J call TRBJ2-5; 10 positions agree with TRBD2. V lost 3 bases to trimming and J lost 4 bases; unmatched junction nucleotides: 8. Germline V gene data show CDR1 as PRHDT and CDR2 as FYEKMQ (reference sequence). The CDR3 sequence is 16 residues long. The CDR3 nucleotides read TGTGCCAGCAGCTTTGGCCTAGCGGGGGCCCTAGAGACCCAGTACTTC. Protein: CASSFGLAGALETQYF.

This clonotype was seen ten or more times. CDR3 DNA: TGTGCCATTCGATCTGAAGGGGATTCACCCCTCCACTTT. It specifies CAIRSEGDSPLHF. V usage is TRBV10-3 and J usage is TRBJ1-6, with D possibly being TRBD1 (5 bases). Germline values: CDR1 ENHRY, CDR2 SYGVKD. This CDR3 has 13 amino acids. V was clipped by 9 bases and J by 8 bases, with 14 bases between them.

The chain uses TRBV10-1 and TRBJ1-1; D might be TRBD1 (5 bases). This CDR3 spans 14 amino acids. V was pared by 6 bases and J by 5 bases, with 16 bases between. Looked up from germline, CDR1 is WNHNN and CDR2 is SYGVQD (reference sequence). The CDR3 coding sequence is TGCGCCAGCAGCGCCGGACAACTGCGTACTGAAGCTTTCTTT. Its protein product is CASSAGQLRTEAFF.

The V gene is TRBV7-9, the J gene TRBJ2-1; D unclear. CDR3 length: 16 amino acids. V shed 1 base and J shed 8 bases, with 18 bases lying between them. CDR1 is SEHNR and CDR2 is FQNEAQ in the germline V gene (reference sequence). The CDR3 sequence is CASSLDQNLPRHEQFF. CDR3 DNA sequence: TGTGCCAGCAGCTTAGATCAAAACCTACCCAGGCATGAGCAGTTCTTC.

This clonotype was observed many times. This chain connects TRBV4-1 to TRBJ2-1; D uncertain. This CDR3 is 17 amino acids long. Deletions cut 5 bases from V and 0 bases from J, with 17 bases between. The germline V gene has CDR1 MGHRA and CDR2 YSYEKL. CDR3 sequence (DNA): TGCGCCAGCAGCTCCACCCCGGGCCCTAGCTCCTACAATGAGCAGTTCTTC. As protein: CASSSTPGPSSYNEQFF.

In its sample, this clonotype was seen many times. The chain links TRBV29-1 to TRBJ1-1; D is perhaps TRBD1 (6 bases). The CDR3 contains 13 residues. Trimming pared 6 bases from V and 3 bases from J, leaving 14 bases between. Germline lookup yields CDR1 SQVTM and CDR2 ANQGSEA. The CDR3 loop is CSVAGDLYTEAFF. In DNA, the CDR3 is TGCAGCGTCGCAGGGGACCTTTACACTGAAGCTTTCTTT.

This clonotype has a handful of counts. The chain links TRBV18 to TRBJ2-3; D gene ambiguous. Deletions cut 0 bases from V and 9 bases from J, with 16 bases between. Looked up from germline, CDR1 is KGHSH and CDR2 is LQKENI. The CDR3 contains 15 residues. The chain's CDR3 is CASSPPEVARPTQYF. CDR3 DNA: TGTGCCAGCTCACCACCTGAGGTAGCCAGACCCACGCAGTATTTT.